This T cell receptor (beta chain) was identified during a study of blood T cell repertoires in COVID-19. In the study overall: Sites in the United States, Italy and Spain provided acute and convalescent COVID-19 samples.

This clone was seen only once. Across about two dozen US areas, participants ranged in age from roughly 18 to 95 years. Categorization into cohorts depended on clinical history that participants reported. Clones were read by immunoSEQ multiplex PCR, and TCRdb kept only the in-frame ones, dropping some. Among around 150,000 clones listed, 70% to 90% were seen once. Sequencing input: PBMCs or T cells enriched from blood (not recorded which). The clonotype was recovered from a woman aged 45-60 years who had recovered from COVID-19.

The CDR3: CSAGDTRKLFF. The CDR3 bases are TGCAGTGCTGGGGACACGCGAAAACTGTTTTTT. This chain joins TRBV20-1 and TRBJ1-4; D possibly corresponds to TRBD1 (6 bases). The CDR3 extends over 11 amino acids. Germline V gene data show CDR1 as DFQATT and CDR2 as SNEGSKA (reference sequence). Trimming took off 5 bases at V and 10 bases at J, with 11 bases between the two ends.